A selection of T cell receptor beta chains follows, all from one sample in a study of shared T cell receptors in the human thymus. Method: immunoSEQ multiplex PCR; TCRdb's copy keeps in-frame clones and lacks some. The sample carries some 760,000 clones, over 75% recorded once. This same sample was also part of a study on human thymus T cells.

The sequenced material came from thymocytes. The receptors come from a girl under three years old with a congenital heart defect. The CDR3 runs from the conserved cysteine through the conserved F or W. D genes are given only for firm matches. Size tells how often a clone was seen (once, few, many) or the class of an expanded clone, and some rows leave it out.

>TRBD1|TRBJ2-7|once|TRBV27
CASSTQGSSYEQYF
TGTGCCAGCAGTACACAGGGGAGCTCCTACGAGCAGTACTTC
>-|TRBJ1-1|-|TRBV7-9
CASSQATFF
TGTGCCAGCAGTCAGGCGACTTTCTTT
>TRBD2|TRBJ2-7|-|TRBV6-6
CASSYPGLAGSYEQYF
TGTGCCAGCAGTTACCCGGGACTAGCGGGCTCCTACGAGCAGTACTTC
>-|TRBJ1-5|-|TRBV7-2
CASSLRPRRGNQPQHF
TGTGCCAGCAGCTTAAGGCCCCGGCGGGGCAATCAGCCCCAGCATTTT
>TRBD1|TRBJ1-2|few|TRBV4-3
CASSQQGAGYGYTF
TGCGCCAGCAGCCAACAGGGGGCAGGTTACGGCTACACCTTC
>-|TRBJ1-6|-|TRBV5-4
CASNPPHGGVGNNSPLHF
TGTGCCAGCAATCCCCCCCATGGGGGCGTTGGAAATAATTCACCCCTCCACTTT
>-|TRBJ2-7|once|TRBV5-6
CASSLAGTYEQYF
TGTGCCAGCAGCTTGGCAGGTACCTACGAGCAGTACTTC
>TRBD1|TRBJ2-7|-|TRBV5-5
CASSLMTGELAYEQYF
TGTGCCAGCAGCCTAATGACAGGGGAATTGGCCTACGAGCAGTACTTC
>TRBD1|TRBJ1-2|-|TRBV4-1
CASSRQTGGKVKRHGYTF
TGCGCCAGCAGCCGCCAAACAGGGGGCAAGGTGAAACGGCATGGCTACACCTTC
>TRBD1|TRBJ1-5|-|TRBV11-3
CASSPEEYEGQGRSNQPQHF
TGTGCCAGCAGCCCGGAGGAGTATGAGGGACAGGGAAGGAGCAATCAGCCCCAGCATTTT
>-|TRBJ1-1|-|TRBV11-2
CASSLGIPGRRAFF
TGTGCCAGCAGCTTAGGAATCCCCGGGAGGAGAGCTTTCTTT
>TRBD1|TRBJ2-2|-|TRBV5-1
CASSFLGQVSGELFF
TGCGCCAGCAGCTTTTTGGGACAGGTATCCGGGGAGCTGTTTTTT
>-|TRBJ1-2|-|TRBV19
CASSTNSRVDYGYTF
TGTGCCAGTAGCACAAACTCCAGGGTAGACTATGGCTACACCTTC
>-|TRBJ1-5|-|TRBV6-1
CASSEGSPPHSNQPQHF
TGTGCCAGCAGTGAAGGATCCCCGCCACATAGCAATCAGCCCCAGCATTTT
>TRBD1|TRBJ1-2|-|TRBV6-1
CASTSQTGCTF
TGTGCCAGCACCAGCCAGACAGGGTGCACCTTC
>-|TRBJ1-1|-|TRBV9
CASSVSTGNTEAFF
TGTGCCAGCAGCGTCTCGACAGGGAACACTGAAGCTTTCTTT
>TRBD1|TRBJ1-1|few|TRBV5-1
CASSLGYAKLDRGRRTEAFF
TGCGCCAGCAGCTTGGGTTACGCCAAACTGGACAGGGGGCGCAGGACTGAAGCTTTCTTT
>-|TRBJ2-5|-|TRBV7-2
CASSLVRRTQYF
TGTGCCAGCAGCTTAGTGAGGAGGACCCAGTACTTC
>-|TRBJ1-1|-|TRBV2
CASRGLTSNTEAFF
TGTGCCAGCAGGGGACTGACTTCGAACACTGAAGCTTTCTTT
>TRBD2|TRBJ2-5|few|TRBV18
CASSPRRLAGTYQETQYF
TGTGCCAGCTCACCACGCAGACTAGCGGGGACTTACCAAGAGACCCAGTACTTC
>TRBD2|TRBJ2-1|-|TRBV6-6
CASTYTSGPYNEQFF
TGTGCCAGCACCTATACTAGCGGACCCTACAATGAGCAGTTCTTC
>-|TRBJ2-7|-|TRBV5-1
CASSLGGTYEQYF
TGCGCCAGCAGCTTAGGCGGAACCTACGAGCAGTACTTC
>TRBD2|TRBJ2-7|-|TRBV7-2
CASSPPGTSGGYGEQYF
TGTGCCAGCAGCCCACCCGGGACTAGCGGGGGGTACGGGGAGCAGTACTTC
>-|TRBJ2-3|-|TRBV5-1
CASSPRTDTDTQYF
TGCGCCAGCAGCCCCCGGACAGACACAGATACGCAGTATTTT
>-|TRBJ2-5|-|TRBV27
CASSPGLRVKTQYF
TGTGCCAGCAGTCCGGGACTCCGCGTGAAGACCCAGTACTTC
>-|TRBJ1-1|-|TRBV14
CASSQWGEVNTEAFF
TGTGCCAGCAGCCAATGGGGCGAAGTGAACACTGAAGCTTTCTTT
>TRBD1|TRBJ1-1|-|TRBV6-5
CASSTGVKTEAFF
TGTGCCAGCAGTACAGGGGTGAAAACTGAAGCTTTCTTT
>TRBD1|TRBJ1-2|-|TRBV7-9
CASTKLEGAWGYTF
TGTGCCAGCACCAAACTCGAGGGGGCTTGGGGCTACACCTTC
>-|TRBJ2-6|once|TRBV6-5
CASSLTRANVLTF
TGTGCCAGCAGCCTGACAAGGGCCAACGTCCTGACTTTC
>-|TRBJ1-1|-|TRBV19
CASSIGRVTEAFF
TGTGCCAGTAGTATAGGCCGGGTCACTGAAGCTTTCTTT
>TRBD1|TRBJ1-2|-|TRBV5-4
CASSLKRQGVYNGYTF
TGTGCCAGCAGCTTAAAGAGACAGGGAGTTTATAATGGCTACACCTTC
>TRBD1|TRBJ1-1|-|TRBV7-9
CASSLPVGQGSTEAFF
TGTGCCAGCAGCTTGCCGGTTGGACAGGGTAGCACTGAAGCTTTCTTT
>-|TRBJ2-3|-|TRBV19
CASSIGLRGKIPNKDTQYF
TGTGCCAGTAGTATAGGATTAAGGGGGAAAATACCGAATAAAGATACGCAGTATTTT
>TRBD1|TRBJ2-7|-|TRBV28
CATYGDRGYEQYF
TGTGCCACCTATGGGGACAGAGGCTACGAGCAGTACTTC
>TRBD1|TRBJ2-6|-|TRBV9
CASSVKGARGANVLTF
TGTGCCAGCAGCGTTAAGGGGGCGAGAGGGGCCAACGTCCTGACTTTC
>TRBD2|TRBJ2-5|-|TRBV5-4
CASSRGPSGEFKETQYF
TGTGCCAGCAGCCGTGGTCCTAGCGGGGAGTTTAAAGAGACCCAGTACTTC
>TRBD1|TRBJ1-1|-|TRBV7-9
CASRMTGMNTEAFF
TGTGCCAGCCGAATGACAGGGATGAACACTGAAGCTTTCTTT
>TRBD1|TRBJ1-1|-|TRBV29-1
CSVQTGWVATEAFF
TGCAGCGTCCAGACAGGGTGGGTCGCCACTGAAGCTTTCTTT
>TRBD1|TRBJ2-3|-|TRBV9
CASSARSGTGVTDTQYF
TGTGCCAGCAGCGCCCGATCCGGGACAGGGGTCACAGATACGCAGTATTTT
>-|TRBJ2-5|-|TRBV18
CASSPPIGSGPRGETQYF
TGTGCCAGCTCACCACCGATTGGCAGCGGGCCACGGGGAGAGACCCAGTACTTC
>-|TRBJ1-1|-|TRBV5-1
CASSQSRPDRKNTEAFF
TGCGCCAGCAGCCAATCCAGGCCCGACAGGAAGAACACTGAAGCTTTCTTT
>-|TRBJ2-5|-|TRBV6-5
CASTDDREEETQYF
TGTGCCAGCACCGACGACAGGGAGGAAGAGACCCAGTACTTC
>-|TRBJ2-7|-|TRBV5-6
CASSLSPRMGGHLYEQYF
TGTGCCAGCAGCTTGTCCCCGAGGATGGGGGGGCACCTCTACGAGCAGTACTTC
>-|TRBJ2-1|-|TRBV29-1
CSVEMTERRHEQFF
TGCAGCGTTGAGATGACAGAGCGCCGTCATGAGCAGTTCTTC
>TRBD1|TRBJ2-2|-|TRBV27
CASSFTGGPIGELFF
TGTGCCAGCAGTTTCACAGGGGGCCCTATCGGGGAGCTGTTTTTT
>-|TRBJ2-5|-|TRBV14
CASSQGRTEEAPEAIQETQYF
TGTGCCAGCAGCCAAGGTAGGACTGAAGAGGCTCCCGAGGCAATCCAAGAGACCCAGTACTTC
>TRBD1|TRBJ2-1|-|TRBV6-5
CASSYRSGQEDNEQFF
TGTGCCAGCAGCTACCGTTCGGGACAGGAGGACAATGAGCAGTTCTTC
>-|TRBJ1-6|-|TRBV7-2
CASSLERGHPNSPLHF
TGTGCCAGCAGCCTCGAACGGGGACACCCTAATTCACCCCTCCACTTT
>-|TRBJ2-1|-|TRBV11-2
CASSFRILGGTPFNEQFF
TGTGCCAGCAGCTTCCGTATTCTCGGGGGAACCCCGTTCAATGAGCAGTTCTTC
>-|TRBJ2-7|-|TRBV2
CASRTTGIQYF
TGTGCCAGCAGGACGACCGGGATCCAGTACTTC
>-|TRBJ1-1|-|TRBV4-3
CASSQDPEGSLNTEAFF
TGCGCCAGCAGCCAAGATCCTGAGGGCAGCTTGAACACTGAAGCTTTCTTT